The 18 T cell receptor beta chains in this list originate from one sample, sequenced in a study of cytomegalovirus exposure and HLA in healthy donors (dated by TCRdb to 2016 to 2017). Libraries were built with the immunoSEQ multiplex PCR assay. TCRdb carries this immuneACCESS record with in-frame sequences only. Its versions omit some clonotypes, under half of them owing to an unresolved V gene in the studies checked, with the rest unexplained. Present in this sample are more than 95,000 clones, roughly 89% of which were seen just once. Around 1.1% of the sample lies in the top ten. Sequenced input: PBMCs. These receptors were obtained from a woman between 18 and 29 years old in good health and CMV-seronegative.

This clone was detected only a few times. The V and J genes are TRBV7-6 and TRBJ1-5; D is ambiguous. From germline, CDR1 is SGHVS and CDR2 FNYEAQ. The CDR3 consists of 14 residues. V gave up 1 base and J gave up 4 bases, with 8 bases separating them. Written as DNA, the CDR3 is TGTGCCAGCAGCTTAGGCTTGGCAAATCAGCCCCAGCATTTT. Translation gives CASSLGLANQPQHF.

This clone was counted once. The rearrangement joins TRBV4-1 to TRBJ2-1; a weak D match, TRBD1 (5 bases). This CDR3 region has 17 residues. Germline V gene data show CDR1 as MGHRA and CDR2 as YSYEKL. Trimming left V 2 bases short and J 0 bases short, with 14 bases between. The CDR3 region is CASSQTDMGLSYNEQFF. The CDR3 DNA reads as TGCGCCAGCAGCCAAACGGATATGGGGCTCTCCTACAATGAGCAGTTCTTC.

V and J are TRBV30 and TRBJ1-1; D gene ambiguous. Germline lookup yields CDR1 GTSNPN and CDR2 SVGIG (reference sequence). Trimming stripped 5 bases from V and 6 bases from J, with 7 bases between. The CDR3 loop spans 10 amino acids. The CDR3 spells CAWLGAEAFF. The CDR3 coding sequence is TGTGCCTGGCTCGGGGCTGAAGCTTTCTTT.

The V and J genes are TRBV27 and TRBJ2-1; 7 nucleotides line up with TRBD2. Germline-derived CDR1 and CDR2 are MNHEY and SMNVEV (reference sequence). There are 15 residues in the CDR3. V shed 5 bases and J 6 bases; nucleotides not matched to a gene: 10. The CDR3 here is CASSPSGWGGNEQFF. The CDR3 DNA sequence: TGTGCCAGCAGTCCATCAGGGTGGGGGGGCAATGAGCAGTTCTTC.

The chain combines TRBV18 with TRBJ2-5, with D possibly matching TRBD1 (5 bases). V dropped 0 bases and J dropped 0 bases, with 8 bases sitting between them. The CDR3 sequence is 15 residues long. Germline V gene lookup returns CDR1 KGHSH and CDR2 LQKENI. CDR3 residues: CASSPPAGYQETQYF. The CDR3 bases are TGTGCCAGCTCACCACCAGCAGGGTACCAAGAGACCCAGTACTTC.

This chain connects TRBV5-1 to TRBJ2-1, with 11 nucleotides matching TRBD2. CDR1 SGHRS and CDR2 YFSETQ come from the germline V gene. With 4 bases clipped from V and 3 bases from J, the junction kept 3 bases outside the gene matches. The CDR3 contains 15 residues. The DNA of the CDR3 is TGCGCCAGCAGCGGCGGGACTAGCGGCTACAATGAGCAGTTCTTC. Translation: CASSGGTSGYNEQFF.

V usage is TRBV6-6 and J usage is TRBJ1-4; perhaps TRBD1 as D (6 bases). V was cut by 6 bases and J by 6 bases, with 14 bases left in between. From germline, CDR1 is MNHNY and CDR2 SVGAGI (reference sequence). CDR3 size: 14 residues. CDR3 protein: CASRPTGGHEKLFF. In DNA, the CDR3 is TGTGCCAGCAGACCGACAGGCGGTCATGAAAAACTGTTTTTT.

The chain combines TRBV7-2 with TRBJ2-7, with TRBD2 as a possible D gene (6 bases). The CDR3 sequence is 16 residues long. CDR1 is SGHTA and CDR2 is FQGNSA in the germline V gene. Trimming shortened V by 1 base and J by 5 bases, and 18 bases separated the two germline ends. In nucleotides, the CDR3 is TGTGCCAGCAGCTTAGGAGGGAGGCTAGCCACGAACGAGCAGTACTTC. Its translation: CASSLGGRLATNEQYF.

This sequence joins TRBV13 and TRBJ1-5, with a possible D match to TRBD1 (6 bases). V was cut by 5 bases and J by 3 bases, with 8 bases left in between. Germline V lookup: CDR1 PRHDT, CDR2 FYEKMQ (reference sequence). The CDR3 length is 13 residues. CDR3 region: CASSGGLNQPQHF. CDR3 DNA: TGTGCCAGCAGCGGGGGCCTCAATCAGCCCCAGCATTTT. Full variable domain (missing parts from reference TRBV13 and TRBJ1-5): AAGVIQSPRHLIKEKRETATLKCYPIPRHDTVYWYQQGPGQDPQFLISFYEKMQSDKGSIPDRFSAQQFSDYHSELNMSSLELGDSALYFCASSGGLNQPQHFGDGTRLSIL.

This clone has a single count. The chain combines TRBV28 with TRBJ1-5; TRBD1 is a possible D gene (6 bases). V lost 5 bases and J lost 7, with 12 bases in between. The CDR3 extends over 13 amino acids. Germline CDR1 is MDHEN and CDR2 is SYDVKM. The CDR3 loop reads CASSPNRDQPQHF. In DNA form, the CDR3 reads TGTGCCAGCAGTCCAAACAGGGACCAGCCCCAGCATTTT. The whole variable domain, remainder taken from reference TRBV28 and TRBJ1-5, is DVKVTQSSRYLVKRTGEKVFLECVQDMDHENMFWYRQDPGLGLRLIYFSYDVKMKEKGDIPEGYSVSREKKERFSLILESASTNQTSMYLCASSPNRDQPQHFGDGTRLSIL.

The V call is TRBV5-4, the J call TRBJ2-7; 8 bases are a match to TRBD1. The junction had 3 bases not matched to a gene; V was cut back by 4 bases and J by 6 bases. CDR3 length: 12 residues. CDR1 and CDR2 from the germline V gene are SGHNT and YYREEE (reference sequence). CDR3 amino acids: CASSLDRGEQYV. CDR3 DNA sequence: TGTGCCAGCAGCCTCGACAGGGGCGAGCAGTACGTC.

V and J are TRBV19 and TRBJ1-5; D might be TRBD1 (6 bases). V lost 6 bases and J 2 bases, leaving 14 bases between the germline ends. The CDR3 covers 15 residues. The germline gives CDR1 LNHDA, CDR2 SQIVND (reference sequence). The CDR3 loop is CASRRQVIGNQPQHF. The CDR3 region has the DNA TGTGCCAGTAGGAGACAGGTTATTGGCAATCAGCCCCAGCATTTT.

The chain joins TRBV12-5 to TRBJ2-3; D remains ambiguous. Germline V gene data show CDR1 as LGHNT and CDR2 as FRNRAP. The CDR3 has 13 amino acids. V dropped 2 bases and J dropped 2 bases, with 5 bases sitting between them. The CDR3 nucleotides read TGTGCTAGTGGTTTGCCCAACACAGATACGCAGTATTTT. Amino acids: CASGLPNTDTQYF.

The chain has TRBV6-1 and TRBJ1-5, with TRBD1 as a possible D gene (6 bases). Per the germline V gene, CDR1 is MNHNS and CDR2 is SASEGT. The CDR3 covers 18 residues. Trimming took off 4 bases at V and 2 bases at J, with 21 bases between the two ends. The CDR3 here is CASSAATGYFFGNQPQHF. Written as DNA, the CDR3 is TGTGCCAGCAGTGCAGCGACAGGCTACTTTTTCGGCAATCAGCCCCAGCATTTT.

The gene calls are TRBV28 and TRBJ1-4; D may be TRBD1 (5 bases). Looked up from germline, CDR1 is MDHEN and CDR2 is SYDVKM. The CDR3 length is 13 residues. V gave up 2 bases and J gave up 7 bases, with 8 bases separating them. The CDR3 nucleotides read TGTGCCAGCAGTTTACAGGGCGCTGAAAAACTGTTTTTT. It yields the protein CASSLQGAEKLFF.

The genes are TRBV7-6 and TRBJ2-5; 7 bases are a match to TRBD1. CDR3 size: 12 residues. Germline lookup yields CDR1 SGHVS and CDR2 FNYEAQ. V shed 8 bases and J 3 bases; nucleotides not matched to a gene: 3. The DNA of the CDR3 is TGTGCCAGCGGGGACAGTAAAGAGACCCAGTACTTC. It encodes CASGDSKETQYF.

The rearrangement uses TRBV27 and TRBJ2-2; a weak D match, TRBD2 (6 bases). V was cut by 5 bases and J by 7 bases, with 8 bases left in between. Germline lookup yields CDR1 MNHEY and CDR2 SMNVEV (reference sequence). The CDR3 has 12 amino acids. CDR3: CASSGGSGELFF. As DNA, the CDR3 is TGTGCCAGCAGTGGAGGGAGCGGGGAGCTGTTTTTT.

The rearrangement joins TRBV18 to TRBJ2-2; 8 nucleotides line up with TRBD2. Germline assignment: CDR1 KGHSH and CDR2 LQKENI. The CDR3 is 16 amino acids. With 5 bases clipped from V and 0 bases from J, the junction kept 5 bases outside the gene matches. The CDR3 loop reads CASSAAGGSNTGELFF. Here the CDR3 DNA reads TGTGCCAGCTCAGCCGCGGGGGGATCGAACACCGGGGAGCTGTTTTTT.